The 7 T cell receptor beta chains listed next were all sequenced from one sample in a study of T cells in Graves' hyperthyroidism and ophthalmopathy. Amplification yielded TCR beta CDR3 regions, with RNA transcripts as the source. TCR CDR3 underwent first-round RT-PCR with the HTBI primer set. From the multiplex PCR reads, TCRdb called clonotypes with MiXCR, one entry per CDR3 protein. Of around 400,000 distinct CDR3 sequences in the sample, approximately 15% are singletons; the top ten hold 25% to 30%. The specimen was blood. Source of these receptors: a young woman with Graves' hyperthyroidism that later progressed to Graves' ophthalmopathy.

The CDR3 DNA sequence: TGTGCCAGCAGCGTAGGGACTAGCGCGTACCAAGAGACCCAGTACTTC. This translates into CASSVGTSAYQETQYF. The chain employs TRBV9 and TRBJ2-5; 9 bases line up with TRBD2. CDR1 SGDLS and CDR2 YYNGEE come from the germline V gene. V lost 0 bases and J lost 0; bases outside the gene matches: 3. This CDR3 is built from 16 residues.

This clonotype was counted at least ten times. The chain uses TRBV28 and TRBJ2-7, with D perhaps matching TRBD1 or TRBD2 (5 bases each). The V and J ends lost 6 bases and 2 bases respectively, with 20 bases between them. Germline loops: CDR1 MDHEN, CDR2 SYDVKM. This CDR3 spans 16 amino acids. CDR3 amino acids: CASSSLREISPYEQYF. The DNA of the CDR3 is TGTGCCAGCAGCAGCCTCAGGGAGATTTCCCCCTACGAGCAGTACTTC.

This clonotype was seen repeatedly, ten times or more. The CDR3 DNA follows: TGTGCCGCGAACCCGGGACTAGCGGGAGCGAGGTCCTACAATGAGCAGTTCTTC. Translating gives CAANPGLAGARSYNEQFF. V is TRBV28 and J is TRBJ2-1; 14 bases line up with TRBD2. V lost 11 bases to trimming and J lost 1 base; unmatched junction nucleotides: 13. CDR3 length: 18 amino acids. Looked up from germline, CDR1 is MDHEN and CDR2 is SYDVKM.

The chain has TRBV25-1 and TRBJ2-5; 8 bases fit TRBD2. Losses at the gene ends were 1 base for V and 4 bases for J; bases not matched to a gene: 2. The CDR3 loop spans 14 amino acids. CDR1 MGHDK and CDR2 SYGVNS come from the germline V gene. The CDR3: CASSESGGGETQYF. The DNA of the CDR3 is TGTGCCAGCAGTGAATCGGGGGGGGGAGAGACCCAGTACTTC.

This clonotype was observed many times. The chain uses TRBV7-2 and TRBJ2-1; TRBD2 agrees at 11 bases. V trimming: 4 bases; J trimming: 0 bases; junction bases outside the gene matches: 11. Germline CDR1 is SGHTA and CDR2 is FQGNSA. The CDR3 sequence is 19 residues long. The CDR3 is CASSWVAGGDLSSYNEQFF. The DNA of the CDR3 is TGTGCCAGCAGCTGGGTAGCGGGAGGGGACCTGAGCTCCTACAATGAGCAGTTCTTC.

This chain joins TRBV19 and TRBJ2-7, with 7 bases lining up with TRBD2. There are 14 residues in the CDR3. From germline, CDR1 is LNHDA and CDR2 SQIVND (reference sequence). V shed 8 bases, J shed 5 bases, and the junction held 12 bases outside the gene matches. The CDR3 nucleotides read TGTGCCAGTGCGACAACCGGGGGGACCCACGAGCAGTACTTC. Amino acids: CASATTGGTHEQYF.

This clonotype was picked up many times. The chain uses TRBV7-8 and TRBJ2-7; D is unresolved. Trimming stripped 2 bases from V and 2 bases from J, with 16 bases between. This CDR3 has 16 amino acids. Germline CDR1 reads SGHVS; CDR2 reads FQNEAQ. Written as DNA, the CDR3 is TGTGCCAGCAGCTTAATCGTAGTTAGCTCCGCCTACGAGCAGTACTTC. It specifies CASSLIVVSSAYEQYF.